This entry describes one T cell receptor beta chain. Its antigen is undetermined. This CDR3 has 18 amino acids. The germline V gene has CDR1 MNHEY and CDR2 SMNVEV (reference sequence). The V segment lost 3 bases and the J segment 6 bases; nucleotides outside the gene matches: 11. The data originate from a study of CD8 T cells in ankylosing spondylitis. General observations from the study: Within ankylosing spondylitis blood, a TCR beta motif made up of eight highly homologous variants appeared to be characteristic. Clones linked to disease were reported to show significant enrichment in matched ankylosing spondylitis synovial fluid. Relatively rare in peripheral blood, disease-linked clones were also CD8+.

Quantitative molecular-barcoded 5'-RACE generated the TCR beta libraries. MiXCR, applied by TCRdb to the 5' RACE reads, yields one record per CDR3 protein. The sample has 150,000 to 200,000 distinct CDR3 sequences; around 13% are singletons. This chain joins TRBV27 and TRBJ2-2, with 12 nucleotides matching TRBD2. The sequence was collected from a male donor with ankylosing spondylitis or in good health (not recorded which). The sequencing sample was made of blood, either unsorted or a sorted T cell fraction (not recorded which). The CDR3 spells CASSFLASGGGTAGELFF. The CDR3 DNA reads TGTGCCAGCAGTTTTCTGGCTAGCGGGGGGGGAACGGCCGGGGAGCTGTTTTTT.